These 6 T cell receptor beta chains share one sample of origin, sequenced in a study of blood T cell repertoires in COVID-19. Only in-frame clones appear in the TCRdb table, and some are missing; sequencing was by immunoSEQ multiplex PCR. The sample lists under 300,000 clones, roughly nine tenths seen once, with more than 1% in the top ten. Specimen: PBMCs or T cells enriched from blood (not recorded which). Receptor source: a human donor in a cohort exposed to, infected with or recovered from COVID-19 (not recorded which). The donor label of this sample is uncertain.

CDR3 bases: TGTGCCTGGAGTCGGACTCGGTCAAATGGCTACACCTTC. It yields the protein CAWSRTRSNGYTF. The chain uses TRBV30 and TRBJ1-2; no clear D. The CDR3 is made up of 13 amino acids. Germline assignment: CDR1 GTSNPN and CDR2 SVGIG (reference sequence). The V end lost 2 bases, the J end lost 6 bases, and 13 bases lay between the germline ends.

The chain couples TRBV2 to TRBJ2-3; 14 bases map to TRBD2. Trimming at V came to 5 bases and at J to 0 bases, leaving 13 bases not matched to a gene. Germline assignment: CDR1 SNHLY and CDR2 FYNNEI. This CDR3 has 20 amino acids. Written as DNA, the CDR3 is TGTGCCAGCAGTATTCCGGGACTAGCGGGGGACCAGACTAGCACAGATACGCAGTATTTT. It yields the protein CASSIPGLAGDQTSTDTQYF.

The chain employs TRBV5-8 and TRBJ2-6; D gene ambiguous. CDR3 size: 15 residues. In germline, CDR1 is SGHTS, CDR2 YDEGEE. V was trimmed by 0 bases and J by 0 bases, leaving 4 bases between them. CDR3 sequence (DNA): TGTGCCAGCAGCTTGGCCCGCTCTGGGGCCAACGTCCTGACTTTC. Amino acid sequence: CASSLARSGANVLTF.

J is TRBJ1-2 and V is TRBV7-9; the match to TRBD1 covers 8 bases. Germline V lookup: CDR1 SEHNR, CDR2 FQNEAQ (reference sequence). Trimming at V came to 5 bases and at J to 4 bases, leaving 9 bases not matched to a gene. The CDR3 length is 15 residues. The CDR3 loop reads CASSRGGQGGYGYTF. Written as DNA, the CDR3 is TGTGCCAGCAGCCGGGGAGGACAGGGAGGCTATGGCTACACCTTC.

The chain combines TRBV6-6 with TRBJ2-1; 10 bases are shared with TRBD2. Germline CDR1 and CDR2: MNHNY and SVGAGI (reference sequence). J lost 7 bases, V lost 0 bases, and 6 bases had no gene match. CDR3 size: 16 residues. The DNA of the CDR3 is TGTGCCAGCAGTTACTCCGGAGCGGGGGGGCAAAATGAGCAGTTCTTC. Its protein product is CASSYSGAGGQNEQFF.

This sequence joins TRBV11-2 and TRBJ2-1; D possibly corresponds to TRBD2 (5 bases). Germline-derived CDR1 and CDR2 are SGHAT and FQNNGV. Trimming took off 0 bases at V and 2 bases at J, with 11 bases between the two ends. There are 16 residues in the CDR3. The CDR3 reads CASSLDRTSTYNEQFF. CDR3 DNA: TGTGCCAGCAGCTTAGACAGGACTTCTACCTACAATGAGCAGTTCTTC.